This T cell receptor (beta chain) was documented in a study of T cells after yellow fever vaccination. Findings of the study overall: Most clones from primary vaccination were detected again post-booster (around 95% CD4, 70% to 90% CD8).

The CDR3 extends over 11 amino acids. Trimming took off 7 bases at V and 9 bases at J, with 10 bases between the two ends. To note about this clonotype: Its target is unknown. Being one base from a much bigger clone, this may be a read error.

MiXCR was run by TCRdb on the 5' RACE reads, yielding one entry per CDR3 protein. The profile shows 450,000 to 650,000 distinct CDR3 sequences, roughly 22% of them singletons. This clonotype originated in a man between 18 and 29 years old who received the YFV17D yellow fever vaccine. The V gene is TRBV12-3 or TRBV12-4, the J gene TRBJ2-1; maybe TRBD2 (5 bases). This sample comprised PBMCs, obtained roughly 20 days after the first yellow fever vaccination. The CDR3 DNA is TGTGCCAGCACCCACGGAGGTGAGCAGTTCTTC. The encoded protein is CASTHGGEQFF.